The 17 T cell receptor beta chains below come from one sample, sequenced in a study of blood T cell repertoires in COVID-19. Clones were sequenced by immunoSEQ multiplex PCR, and TCRdb holds only the in-frame ones, with some missing. Of 200,000 to 300,000 clones in the sample, 75% to 90% are singletons; the top ten hold 2.5% to 3.5%. The sequenced sample consisted of PBMCs or T cells enriched from blood (not recorded which). Receptor source: a woman aged 40-49 years who had been exposed to COVID-19.

Only a few counts were recorded for this clone. The V and J genes are TRBV19 and TRBJ2-5, with D perhaps TRBD1 (5 bases). The CDR3 length is 14 residues. Germline loops: CDR1 LNHDA, CDR2 SQIVND (reference sequence). Trimming pared 7 bases from V and 5 bases from J, leaving 17 bases between. The CDR3 coding sequence is TGTGCCAGTAATGGGCGTCTGGGGCAGGAGACCCAGTACTTC. It is translated as CASNGRLGQETQYF.

J is TRBJ2-6 and V is TRBV5-1, with D perhaps TRBD2 (6 bases). This CDR3 has 16 amino acids. In germline, CDR1 is SGHRS, CDR2 YFSETQ. The V end was cut by 7 bases, the J end by 2 bases, with 16 bases between. The CDR3 sequence is CASGGSREAGANVLTF. The CDR3 region has the DNA TGCGCCAGCGGTGGGAGCAGGGAGGCTGGGGCCAACGTCCTGACTTTC.

In its sample, this clone was seen many times. This sequence joins TRBV6-2 or TRBV6-3 and TRBJ2-7; 15 positions agree with TRBD2. Germline V gene sequence: CDR1 MNHEY, CDR2 SVGEGT. The CDR3 contains 15 residues. The junction had 1 base not matched to a gene; V was cut back by 4 bases and J by 3 bases. DNA of the CDR3: TGTGCCAGCAGTTCGGGACTAGCGGGAGGCTACGAGCAGTACGTC. Translated, it gives CASSSGLAGGYEQYV.

The chain combines TRBV6-2 or TRBV6-3 with TRBJ2-5; TRBD2 aligns across 7 bases. There are 13 residues in the CDR3. In germline, CDR1 is MNHEY, CDR2 SVGEGT. V shed 5 bases and J 5 bases; nucleotides not matched to a gene: 5. The CDR3 DNA reads as TGTGCCAGCAGTCGGGAGGCTCAGGAGACCCAGTACTTC. Protein sequence: CASSREAQETQYF.

The chain couples TRBV4-2 to TRBJ2-7; 9 bases are shared with TRBD2. CDR1 LGHNA and CDR2 YNFKEQ come from the germline V gene. The CDR3 has 18 residues. The J segment lost 3 bases and the V segment lost 1 base, leaving 13 bases of the junction unmatched. The chain's CDR3 is CASSQVQRGATTSYEQYF. The DNA of the CDR3 is TGTGCCAGCAGCCAAGTCCAGCGGGGGGCCACCACTAGCTACGAGCAGTACTTC.

This clone has more than one count but fewer than ten. This sequence joins TRBV6-4 and TRBJ2-3; 9 bases are a match to TRBD2. Germline V CDR1 and CDR2: MRHNA, SNTAGT. CDR3 length: 16 amino acids. Unmatched junction bases numbered 9, after V lost 5 bases and J lost 3 bases. The CDR3 region is CASSPGSGRGTDTQYF. The DNA for the CDR3 is TGTGCCAGCAGTCCCGGTAGCGGGAGAGGTACAGATACGCAGTATTTT.

The chain couples TRBV19 to TRBJ2-1; the D gene is possibly TRBD2 (7 bases). This CDR3 region has 14 residues. The germline V gene encodes CDR1 LNHDA and CDR2 SQIVND (reference sequence). Trimming pared 2 bases from V and 6 bases from J, leaving 11 bases between. The CDR3 here is CASSIWGGRNEQFF. In DNA form, the CDR3 reads TGTGCCAGTAGTATATGGGGGGGGCGCAATGAGCAGTTCTTC.

V usage is TRBV7-9 and J usage is TRBJ1-6; tentatively, D is TRBD1 (5 bases). V lost 0 bases, J lost 4 bases, and 10 bases lay in between. The CDR3 extends over 16 amino acids. Per germline, CDR1 SEHNR and CDR2 FQNEAQ (reference sequence). In DNA form, the CDR3 reads TGTGCCAGCAGCTTAGCAACAGGCCGGTATAATTCACCCCTCCACTTT. Protein product: CASSLATGRYNSPLHF.

The rearrangement joins TRBV4-1 to TRBJ1-5; D perhaps matches TRBD1 (6 bases). Germline CDR1 reads MGHRA; CDR2 reads YSYEKL. V lost 6 bases, J lost 5 bases, and 11 bases lay in between. The CDR3 is 13 amino acids. CDR3 nucleotide sequence: TGCGCCAGCAGACGACAGGCGGATCAGCCCCAGCATTTT. Its translation: CASRRQADQPQHF.

The chain links TRBV7-8 to TRBJ2-7, with TRBD1 identical over 7 bases. Germline V CDR1 and CDR2: SGHVS, FQNEAQ. Losses at the gene ends were 1 base for V and 3 bases for J; bases not matched to a gene: 3. The CDR3 extends over 14 amino acids. This CDR3 reads CASSLGQGGYEQYF. CDR3 nucleotide sequence: TGTGCCAGCAGCTTAGGACAGGGTGGCTACGAGCAGTACTTC.

V gene TRBV5-1 combines with J gene TRBJ1-1; D ambiguous. The CDR3 has 14 amino acids. The germline gives CDR1 SGHRS, CDR2 YFSETQ. V was clipped by 2 bases and J by 1 base, with 9 bases between them. The CDR3 protein is CASSFTEPNTEAFF. As DNA, the CDR3 is TGCGCCAGCAGCTTTACAGAACCGAACACTGAAGCTTTCTTT. Full variable domain (missing parts from reference TRBV5-1 and TRBJ1-1): KAGVTQTPRYLIKTRGQQVTLSCSPISGHRSVSWYQQTPGQGLQFLFEYFSETQRNKGNFPGRFSGRQFSNSRSEMNVSTLELGDSALYLCASSFTEPNTEAFFGQGTRLTVV.

The rearrangement joins TRBV18 to TRBJ2-7; TRBD1 might be the D (6 bases). Between the trimmed V and J ends, which lost 4 bases and 4 bases, there was a span of 14 bases. The CDR3 runs to 14 residues. From germline, CDR1 is KGHSH and CDR2 LQKENI. The CDR3 bases are TGTGCCAGCTCACAACAGGGACAAAGATACGAGCAGTACGTC. It is translated as CASSQQGQRYEQYV.

This chain links TRBV5-5 with TRBJ2-3; 8 bases are a match to TRBD2. Trimming removed 1 base from V and 5 bases from J; junction bases left unmatched: 6. This CDR3 has 15 residues. CDR1 SGHKS and CDR2 YYEKEE come from the germline V gene (reference sequence). The CDR3 region is CASSLWLAGVDTQYF. The CDR3 DNA follows: TGTGCCAGCAGCTTGTGGCTAGCGGGCGTAGATACGCAGTATTTT.

The chain recombines TRBV4-1 with TRBJ2-1; 9 nucleotides align to TRBD2. This CDR3 is 16 amino acids long. Losses at the gene ends were 4 bases for V and 2 bases for J; bases not matched to a gene: 6. The germline gives CDR1 MGHRA, CDR2 YSYEKL. CDR3 loop: CASSPSRLAAYNEQFF. CDR3 bases: TGCGCCAGCAGCCCCTCCCGACTAGCGGCCTACAATGAGCAGTTCTTC.

The chain carries TRBV30 and TRBJ1-6; 8 bases line up with TRBD1. This CDR3 contains 13 residues. V was pared by 4 bases and J by 9 bases, with 5 bases of the junction left unmatched. CDR1 is GTSNPN and CDR2 is SVGIG in the germline V gene (reference sequence). The CDR3 DNA reads as TGTGCCTGGACCGGACAGGGACCTTCACCCCTCCACTTT. As protein: CAWTGQGPSPLHF.

The chain is built from TRBV5-4 and TRBJ2-1; D possibly corresponds to TRBD2 (6 bases). The CDR3 extends over 15 amino acids. The germline V gene encodes CDR1 SGHNT and CDR2 YYREEE (reference sequence). Trimming stripped 3 bases from V and 5 bases from J, with 15 bases between. Written as DNA, the CDR3 is TGTGCCAGCAGCTACCGACGGGGGACCGACAATGAGCAGTTCTTC. This encodes CASSYRRGTDNEQFF. Drawing the rest from reference TRBV5-4 and TRBJ2-1, the complete variable domain is ETGVTQSPTHLIKTRGQQVTLRCSSQSGHNTVSWYQQALGQGPQFIFQYYREEENGRGNFPPRFSGLQFPNYSSELNVNALELDDSALYLCASSYRRGTDNEQFFGPGTRLTVL.

Notes on this clone: One end of the junction does not line up with germline, which may come from a read error. The chain links TRBV6-1 to TRBJ2-2; D possibly uses TRBD1 or TRBD2 (6 bases each). This CDR3 comprises 14 residues. CDR1 is MNHNS and CDR2 is SASEGT in the germline V gene. The CDR3: CASREGGLTGELFF. The DNA for the CDR3 is TGTGCCAGCAGGGAAGGGGGACTCACCGGGGAGCTGTTTTTT.